These 4 T cell receptor beta chains came from one sample sequenced in a study of T cells in Graves' hyperthyroidism and ophthalmopathy. Authors of the study amplified TCR beta CDR3 regions from RNA transcripts. In the first-round RT-PCR of the TCR CDR3, the HTBI primer set was used. A single record per CDR3 protein comes from TCRdb applying MiXCR to the multiplex PCR reads. This sample yields approximately 300,000 distinct CDR3 sequences, of which 16% are seen a single time; 33% belongs to the top ten. Material for sequencing was blood. The receptors here all came from a man younger than 45 with Graves' hyperthyroidism.

This clonotype showed up many times. The chain couples TRBV6-1 to TRBJ2-1, with 11 bases lining up with TRBD2. The V gene's germline CDR1 is MNHNS and CDR2 SASEGT. The CDR3 length is 16 residues. The J segment lost 0 bases and the V segment lost 6 bases, leaving 4 bases of the junction unmatched. CDR3 nucleotides: TGTGCCAGCAGACGAACTAGCGGGAGCTCCTACAATGAGCAGTTCTTC. Protein: CASRRTSGSSYNEQFF.

This clonotype was observed at least ten times. This chain uses TRBV12-3 or TRBV12-4 with TRBJ1-2; D unclear. V lost 6 bases, J lost 4 bases, and 12 bases lay in between. The CDR3 spans 13 residues. CDR3 amino acids: CASSWEGGYGYTF. CDR3 sequence (DNA): TGTGCCAGCAGCTGGGAGGGTGGCTATGGCTACACCTTC.

This clonotype has only a few counts. The rearrangement joins TRBV6-1 to TRBJ1-2, with TRBD1 matching 8 bases. CDR3 length: 16 residues. With 2 bases clipped from V and 0 bases from J, the junction kept 5 bases outside the gene matches. Germline assignment: CDR1 MNHNS and CDR2 SASEGT. The CDR3 is CASSEYGTGANYGYTF. As DNA, the CDR3 is TGTGCCAGCAGTGAATATGGGACAGGAGCTAACTATGGCTACACCTTC.

This clonotype was found a few times. The junction shows a germline mismatch at one end, possibly a read error. The V gene is TRBV18, the J gene TRBJ2-1, with D tentatively TRBD1 (5 bases). The length of the CDR3 is 15 residues. In germline, CDR1 is KGHSH, CDR2 LQKENI. CDR3 in DNA: TGTGCCAGCTCAGTTGGGCAGGGTCCCTACAATGAGCAGCTCTTC. Translated, it gives CASSVGQGPYNEQLF.